One sample yielded the 32 T cell receptor beta chains listed below, sequenced in a study of T cells in Graves' hyperthyroidism and ophthalmopathy. The TCR beta CDR3 regions underwent amplification using RNA transcripts as the source. The study used the HTBI primer set for a first-round RT-PCR of the TCR CDR3. TCRdb analysed the multiplex PCR reads with MiXCR anew, one entry per CDR3 protein. The sample comprises hundreds of thousands of distinct CDR3 sequences, approximately 15% of which are singletons, and around 19% rests with the top ten. Sequencing was carried out using blood. These receptors originate from a woman under 30 with Graves' hyperthyroidism.

Of note for this clonotype: With a much larger clone just one base away, this may be a read error. The chain has TRBV2 and TRBJ2-7; D gene unclear. The end of the DNA fits TRBJ2-1 better, so the J call may be wrong. The germline gives CDR1 SNHLY, CDR2 FYNNEI. The CDR3 runs 14 residues. The CDR3 loop reads CASTLYTSSYEQFF. Here the CDR3 DNA reads TGTGCCAGCACCCTGTACACGTCCTCCTACGAGCAGTTCTTC.

This clonotype was found many times. The V call is TRBV4-1, the J call TRBJ2-5; 7 nucleotides agree with TRBD1. Germline CDR1 and CDR2: MGHRA and YSYEKL. J lost 5 bases, V lost 4 bases, and 4 bases had no gene match. This CDR3 is 13 amino acids long. DNA for the CDR3: TGCGCCAGCAGCCGACAGGGTTGGGAGACCCAGTACTTC. Amino acid sequence: CASSRQGWETQYF.

The chain is built from TRBV3-1 and TRBJ2-7; D remains unclear. Per the germline V gene, CDR1 is LGHDT and CDR2 is YNNKEL (reference sequence). V was cut by 0 bases and J by 9 bases, with 6 bases left in between. CDR3 length: 11 residues. Here the CDR3 reads CASSQESGQYF. In DNA form, the CDR3 reads TGTGCCAGCAGCCAAGAGAGTGGGCAGTACTTC.

The chain couples TRBV6-2 or TRBV6-3 to TRBJ2-7; a weak D match, TRBD1 (5 bases). V lost 5 bases to trimming and J lost 8 bases, with 25 bases between them. The CDR3 length is 16 residues. The germline V gene has CDR1 MNHEY and CDR2 SVGEGT. This chain's CDR3 is CASSQPPAGFYWKQYF. CDR3 bases: TGTGCCAGCAGTCAACCCCCGGCAGGGTTCTATTGGAAGCAGTACTTC.

V gene TRBV7-9 combines with J gene TRBJ1-1; D not certain. With 3 bases removed from V and 4 bases from J, the gap between germline ends came to 12 bases. The CDR3 contains 14 residues. CDR1 and CDR2 (germline): SEHNR, FQNEAQ (reference sequence). In nucleotides, the CDR3 is TGTGCCAGCAGCTTGAAAAGGGAGGGCACTGAAGCTTTCTTT. Its translation: CASSLKREGTEAFF.

The V gene is TRBV28, the J gene TRBJ2-5; D unclear. The CDR3 runs 13 residues. Trimming took 7 bases from V and 9 from J, leaving 18 bases between them. The germline V gene encodes CDR1 MDHEN and CDR2 SYDVKM. In DNA form, the CDR3 reads TGTGCCAGCATCGGATATCAGGCTGGGGCCCAGTACTTC. Its protein is CASIGYQAGAQYF.

This clonotype has just a few counts. The chain uses TRBV18 and TRBJ2-2, with D possibly TRBD2 on 5 matching bases. V dropped 4 bases and J dropped 7 bases, with 10 bases sitting between them. The CDR3 has 13 residues. Germline CDR1 is KGHSH and CDR2 is LQKENI. CDR3 nucleotide sequence: TGTGCCAGCTCACTCGGAGGCTACGGGGAGCTGTTTTTT. This sequence encodes CASSLGGYGELFF.

The CDR3 region is CASSAGQALHF. The CDR3 DNA is TGTGCCAGCAGCGCCGGACAGGCCCTCCACTTT. V and J are TRBV9 and TRBJ1-6; TRBD1 matches 7 bases. Trimming took 3 bases from V and 14 from J; bases not matched to a gene: 2. CDR3 length: 11 residues. The V gene's germline CDR1 is SGDLS and CDR2 YYNGEE.

This clonotype was observed once. The gene calls are TRBV5-6 and TRBJ2-7, with TRBD1 matching over 12 bases. Trimming cost V 2 bases and J 7 bases; bases outside gene matches: 10. The CDR3 totals 16 residues. The germline CDR1 and CDR2 sequences are SGHDT and YYEEEE. CDR3 sequence (DNA): TGTGCCAGCAGCTTCGGTGCGGGACAGGGGGCGTCAGAGCAGTACTTC. This sequence encodes CASSFGAGQGASEQYF.

This clonotype was observed many times. The chain uses TRBV5-1 and TRBJ2-7, with D perhaps TRBD2 (6 bases). Germline V gives CDR1 SGHRS, CDR2 YFSETQ. This CDR3 comprises 16 residues. Trimming removed 5 bases from V and 3 bases from J, with 21 bases in between. In DNA, the CDR3 is TGCGCCAGCAGTTTAACCGGGAGTGTCTCTGGCTACGAGCAGTACTTC. It codes for CASSLTGSVSGYEQYF.

This rearrangement joins TRBV9 to TRBJ1-4, with unresolved D. CDR3 length: 12 residues. Between the trimmed V and J ends, which lost 0 bases and 11 bases, there was a span of 8 bases. Germline-derived CDR1 and CDR2 are SGDLS and YYNGEE. CDR3 coding DNA: TGTGCCAGCAGCGTAGAGAAGGCGAAACTGTTTTTT. Translation gives CASSVEKAKLFF.

The chain is built from TRBV5-1 and TRBJ2-7; 12 bases align to TRBD2. CDR3 length equals 16 residues. Per the germline V gene, CDR1 is SGHRS and CDR2 is YFSETQ. J lost 7 bases, V lost 4 bases, and 12 bases had no gene match. The CDR3 sequence is CASSGTGTSGFGEQYF. The CDR3 region has the DNA TGCGCCAGCAGCGGAACCGGGACTAGCGGGTTCGGGGAGCAGTACTTC.

This clonotype was seen a few times. This sequence joins TRBV3-1 and TRBJ2-2, with TRBD2 matching over 7 bases. Germline assignment: CDR1 LGHDT and CDR2 YNNKEL (reference sequence). This CDR3 comprises 15 residues. V dropped 4 bases and J dropped 5; count of bases not matched to a gene: 7. CDR3 in amino acids: CASSRGIGRTGELFF. The CDR3 DNA is TGTGCCAGCAGCCGAGGGATCGGGAGGACCGGGGAGCTGTTTTTT.

This chain uses TRBV19 with TRBJ1-1; possibly TRBD1 for D (6 bases). This CDR3 contains 14 residues. The germline V and J ends were trimmed by 1 base and 5 bases, with 11 bases remaining between them. Germline V gene data show CDR1 as LNHDA and CDR2 as SQIVND (reference sequence). As DNA, the CDR3 is TGTGCCAGTAGTATAGGGACAGTCCTGACTGAAGCTTTCTTT. The encoded protein is CASSIGTVLTEAFF.

The table lists this clonotype with many counts. J is TRBJ1-2 and V is TRBV11-3, with TRBD1 as a possible D gene (6 bases). The CDR3 has 14 amino acids. Trimming cost V 5 bases and J 6 bases, with 16 bases left between them. Germline V CDR1 and CDR2: SGHNT, YENEEA. The CDR3 is CASSVTGIGNGYTF. The CDR3 DNA reads TGTGCCAGCAGCGTTACAGGGATCGGTAATGGCTACACCTTC.

The genes are TRBV5-1 and TRBJ1-2, with 8 bases identical to TRBD1. This CDR3 has 13 residues. Trimming removed 5 bases from V and 8 bases from J; junction bases left unmatched: 8. Germline V lookup: CDR1 SGHRS, CDR2 YFSETQ. The CDR3 spells CASRKDREGGYTF. In DNA, the CDR3 is TGCGCCAGCAGGAAGGACAGGGAGGGCGGCTACACCTTC.

This clonotype has just a few counts. The chain joins TRBV9 to TRBJ2-3; D is perhaps TRBD1 (6 bases). The germline V and J ends were trimmed by 3 bases and 0 bases, with 8 bases remaining between them. CDR3 length: 14 amino acids. The germline CDR1 and CDR2 sequences are SGDLS and YYNGEE. The CDR3 is CASSEGQSTDTQYF. CDR3 DNA sequence: TGTGCCAGCAGCGAAGGACAGAGCACAGATACGCAGTATTTT.

The chain combines TRBV10-3 with TRBJ2-2, with TRBD2 identical over 7 bases. Germline values: CDR1 ENHRY, CDR2 SYGVKD. With 10 bases clipped from V and 5 bases from J, the junction kept 13 bases outside the gene matches. The CDR3 is 15 amino acids. In DNA, the CDR3 is TGTGCCACCCCCAGGACTAGAGAGGAAACCGGGGAGCTGTTTTTT. Translation: CATPRTREETGELFF.

V is TRBV29-1 and J is TRBJ2-1; possibly TRBD2 for D (5 bases). The V end was cut by 8 bases, the J end by 0 bases, with 8 bases between. Germline CDR1 SQVTM, CDR2 ANQGSEA. This CDR3 has 12 amino acids. CDR3 sequence reads: CSHTSSYNEQFF. The CDR3 nucleotides are TGCAGCCATACTAGCTCCTACAATGAGCAGTTCTTC.

The chain is built from TRBV29-1 and TRBJ1-4, with 8 bases matching TRBD1. CDR3 length equals 15 residues. V dropped 6 bases and J dropped 0; count of bases not matched to a gene: 6. The germline V gene has CDR1 SQVTM and CDR2 ANQGSEA. In nucleotides, the CDR3 is TGCAGCGTCGGACAGGGAAGTACAACTAATGAAAAACTGTTTTTT. Its protein is CSVGQGSTTNEKLFF.

The rearrangement joins TRBV4-1 to TRBJ2-5; 9 bases line up with TRBD2. V was clipped by 4 bases and J by 1 base; unmatched bases: 7. The CDR3 contains 16 residues. Germline values: CDR1 MGHRA, CDR2 YSYEKL. This CDR3 reads CASSPILAGLQETQYF. CDR3 sequence (DNA): TGCGCCAGCAGCCCCATACTAGCGGGCCTCCAAGAGACCCAGTACTTC.

This chain connects TRBV29-1 to TRBJ2-1; tentatively, D is TRBD1 (5 bases). Germline loops: CDR1 SQVTM, CDR2 ANQGSEA. The CDR3 covers 19 residues. V was pared by 0 bases and J by 7 bases, with 28 bases between. Written as DNA, the CDR3 is TGCAGCGTTGAAGATGTAGGGGTCCTCGTTCCTACTACTACAAATGAGCAGTTCTTC. Encoded protein: CSVEDVGVLVPTTTNEQFF.

This clonotype came up many times. V usage is TRBV28 and J usage is TRBJ2-7; D might be TRBD2 (6 bases). This CDR3 comprises 17 residues. Germline V gene lookup returns CDR1 MDHEN and CDR2 SYDVKM. Trimming pared 5 bases from V and 7 bases from J, leaving 27 bases between. The CDR3 region is CASSLPFGGQPSREQYF. The CDR3, as DNA: TGTGCCAGCAGTCTCCCCTTTGGAGGGCAACCATCGCGGGAGCAGTACTTC.

This clonotype appeared many times. The chain employs TRBV27 and TRBJ1-2; TRBD1 is a possible D gene (5 bases). Germline V gives CDR1 MNHEY, CDR2 SMNVEV (reference sequence). Trimming left V 4 bases short and J 5 bases short, with 20 bases between. This CDR3 is 16 amino acids long. The CDR3 loop reads CASSSHPDRGGYGYTF. For the CDR3, the DNA is TGTGCCAGCAGTTCTCACCCGGATAGGGGTGGGTATGGCTACACCTTC.

V and J are TRBV20-1 and TRBJ2-7; possible D gene TRBD2, 6 bases. This CDR3 is 12 amino acids long. Deletions cut 4 bases from V and 3 bases from J, with 10 bases between. CDR1 and CDR2 from the germline V gene are DFQATT and SNEGSKA (reference sequence). CDR3 bases: TGCAGTGCTACCGGGGGAATCTACGAGCAGTACTTC. This codes for CSATGGIYEQYF.

A few counts support this clonotype. The rearrangement joins TRBV5-1 to TRBJ1-4; TRBD1 agrees at 7 bases. Germline CDR1 SGHRS, CDR2 YFSETQ. CDR3 length equals 15 residues. Trimming took 4 bases from V and 7 from J; bases not matched to a gene: 10. CDR3 nucleotide sequence: TGCGCCAGCAGCCTCTCCGGACAGGAGGGTGAAAAACTGTTTTTT. It specifies CASSLSGQEGEKLFF.

This clonotype was observed a few times. The rearrangement uses TRBV6-1 and TRBJ2-1, with 7 bases lining up with TRBD1. CDR1 MNHNS and CDR2 SASEGT come from the germline V gene. This CDR3 comprises 17 residues. Losses at the gene ends were 7 bases for V and 7 bases for J; bases not matched to a gene: 19. The CDR3 loop is CASNPYVGTEMRNEQFF. The CDR3 nucleotides are TGTGCCAGCAACCCCTATGTCGGGACAGAGATGCGAAATGAGCAGTTCTTC.

The sample holds many counts of this clonotype. The chain has TRBV6-1 and TRBJ2-7; TRBD1 matches 8 bases. The length of the CDR3 is 16 residues. J was trimmed by 9 bases and V by 5 bases; bases with no gene match: 18. Germline CDR1 MNHNS, CDR2 SASEGT. CDR3 sequence reads: CASSYASGGDIYAQYF. In DNA form, the CDR3 reads TGTGCCAGCAGTTACGCGTCAGGGGGCGATATCTATGCGCAGTACTTC.

This clonotype was recorded a few times. J is TRBJ2-2 and V is TRBV2, with 8 bases that match TRBD2. V lost 6 bases to trimming and J lost 7 bases; unmatched junction nucleotides: 10. Germline-derived CDR1 and CDR2 are SNHLY and FYNNEI. The CDR3 has 15 residues. CDR3 residues: CASSGGTSLFGELFF. CDR3 nucleotides: TGTGCCAGCAGCGGTGGGACTAGTTTATTCGGGGAGCTGTTTTTT.

This clonotype was detected only a few times. The gene calls are TRBV3-1 and TRBJ2-5; TRBD1 matches at 10 bases. Trimming cost V 4 bases and J 2 bases; bases outside gene matches: 4. Germline assignment: CDR1 LGHDT and CDR2 YNNKEL (reference sequence). The CDR3 is 15 amino acids. The DNA of the CDR3 is TGTGCCAGCAGCCTCACGGGACAGGGGCAAGAGACCCAGTACTTC. Protein product: CASSLTGQGQETQYF.

The J gene is TRBJ1-1, the V gene TRBV5-1; D gene uncertain. Germline CDR1 reads SGHRS; CDR2 reads YFSETQ. V lost 7 bases and J lost 0, with 13 bases in between. The CDR3 extends over 14 amino acids. The DNA for the CDR3 is TGCGCCAGCGCTGAGACACTGATGAACACTGAAGCTTTCTTT. It translates to CASAETLMNTEAFF.

The chain recombines TRBV5-5 with TRBJ1-1; D is ambiguous. The CDR3 contains 17 residues. The germline V gene has CDR1 SGHKS and CDR2 YYEKEE (reference sequence). Trimming took off 0 bases at V and 5 bases at J, with 20 bases between the two ends. Here the CDR3 DNA reads TGTGCCAGCAGCTTGGCGTTGCGTCCGGGTGTAGGAACTGAAGCTTTCTTT. As protein: CASSLALRPGVGTEAFF.